These 24 T cell receptor beta chains were all obtained from the same sample, sequenced in a study of patients and donors after allogeneic stem cell transplantation. Via MiXCR, TCRdb re-called the RT-PCR reads, giving one row per CDR3 protein. The table includes about 960,000 distinct CDR3 sequences, around 17% detected once. Material: blood, either unsorted or a sorted T cell fraction (not recorded which). The receptors originated from a human donor who was either an allogeneic HSCT recipient or a stem cell or donor lymphocyte infusion donor (not recorded which). It is not recorded whose cells these are; they may come from a transplant donor.

This clonotype showed up just a few times. V and J are TRBV12-3 or TRBV12-4 and TRBJ2-5; D is ambiguous. CDR3 length equals 14 residues. Between the trimmed V and J ends, which lost 6 bases and 1 base, there was a span of 12 bases. CDR3 coding DNA: TGTGCCAGCAGCCCTGAAACAGTCCAAGAGACCCAGTACTTC. Translated, it gives CASSPETVQETQYF.

The chain carries TRBV15 and TRBJ1-3; possibly TRBD1 for D (5 bases). The V and J ends lost 1 base and 0 bases respectively, with 10 bases between them. The CDR3 spans 16 residues. The germline V gene encodes CDR1 LNHNV and CDR2 YYDKDF (reference sequence). DNA of the CDR3: TGTGCCACCAGCAGAGGGGGGACTGCCTCTGGAAACACCATATATTTT. Encoded protein: CATSRGGTASGNTIYF.

This clonotype was found a few times. This rearrangement joins TRBV5-1 to TRBJ1-2, with TRBD1 identical over 10 bases. The length of the CDR3 is 15 residues. After removal of 2 bases from V and 3 bases from J, the junction contained 4 bases not matched to a gene. Germline V gene lookup returns CDR1 SGHRS and CDR2 YFSETQ. This CDR3 is CASSFSGQGDYGYTF. In nucleotides, the CDR3 is TGCGCCAGCAGCTTCTCCGGACAGGGGGACTATGGCTACACCTTC.

This clonotype was detected many times. The V gene is TRBV12-3 or TRBV12-4, the J gene TRBJ2-2; 10 nucleotides align to TRBD1. J was trimmed by 4 bases and V by 5 bases; bases with no gene match: 4. The CDR3 consists of 15 residues. The CDR3 coding sequence is TGTGCCAGCAGTCCCGGGACAGGGGTCACCGGGGAGCTGTTTTTT. It encodes CASSPGTGVTGELFF.

The V and J genes are TRBV20-1 and TRBJ2-1; 14 nucleotides agree with TRBD2. Germline CDR1 is DFQATT and CDR2 is SNEGSKA (reference sequence). The J segment lost 7 bases and the V segment lost 6 bases, leaving 11 bases of the junction unmatched. CDR3 size: 16 residues. The CDR3: CSAATSGRAWVNEQFF. DNA of the CDR3: TGCAGTGCGGCGACTAGCGGGAGGGCTTGGGTGAATGAGCAGTTCTTC.

The rearrangement joins TRBV7-6 to TRBJ1-5; D ambiguous. Trimming left V 4 bases short and J 2 bases short, with 15 bases between. The CDR3 contains 16 residues. CDR1 and CDR2 (germline): SGHVS, FNYEAQ. The CDR3 nucleotides are TGTGCCAGCAGCTCCGCTGGATCCGGCGGCAATCAGCCCCAGCATTTT. It is translated as CASSSAGSGGNQPQHF.

This clonotype was detected only a few times. The chain carries TRBV12-3 or TRBV12-4 and TRBJ2-1; D is possibly TRBD1 or TRBD2 (5 bases each). Trimming removed 7 bases at V and 8 bases at J, with 12 bases between. This CDR3 is built from 12 residues. Here the CDR3 reads CASIQVGDEQFF. In DNA, the CDR3 is TGTGCCAGCATCCAGGTGGGGGATGAGCAGTTCTTC.

This clonotype was recorded a few times. The V gene is TRBV3-1, the J gene TRBJ2-3, with a weak D call TRBD2 (5 bases). Germline V CDR1 and CDR2: LGHDT, YNNKEL (reference sequence). Trimming stripped 1 base from V and 3 bases from J, with 8 bases between. This CDR3 region has 14 residues. This CDR3 is CASSQGVATDTQYF. For the CDR3, the DNA is TGTGCCAGCAGCCAAGGGGTAGCGACAGATACGCAGTATTTT.

The chain employs TRBV6-1 and TRBJ1-1; 7 bases fit TRBD1. CDR1 is MNHNS and CDR2 is SASEGT in the germline V gene. V was pared by 6 bases and J by 1 base, with 11 bases of the junction left unmatched. There are 16 residues in the CDR3. In nucleotides, the CDR3 is TGTGCCAGCAGGGATTTTGACAGGGCGGGGAACACTGAAGCTTTCTTT. It is translated as CASRDFDRAGNTEAFF.

This clonotype was picked up a small number of times. J is TRBJ1-2 and V is TRBV29-1; D gene ambiguous. The CDR3 has 13 amino acids. Germline V gene lookup returns CDR1 SQVTM and CDR2 ANQGSEA. V lost 7 bases to trimming and J lost 0 bases, with 12 bases between them. This CDR3 reads CSARYPTNYGYTF. The DNA of the CDR3 is TGCAGCGCTCGCTACCCTACTAACTATGGCTACACCTTC.

This CDR3 reads CASSQGGQGKGYTF. In DNA form, the CDR3 reads TGTGCCAGCAGCCAAGGGGGACAGGGGAAAGGCTACACCTTC. The V gene is TRBV4-2, the J gene TRBJ1-2, with 10 bases fitting TRBD1. This CDR3 has 14 residues. Germline CDR1 and CDR2: LGHNA and YNFKEQ. V was clipped by 1 base and J by 8 bases; unmatched bases: 4.

This clonotype came up a few times. The chain recombines TRBV15 with TRBJ1-6, with D unclear. CDR1 and CDR2 from the germline V gene are LNHNV and YYDKDF (reference sequence). CDR3 length: 12 amino acids. Trimming removed 5 bases from V and 14 bases from J, with 13 bases in between. The CDR3 is CATSYLYGTLHF. The CDR3 nucleotides read TGTGCCACCAGCTACCTCTACGGCACCCTCCACTTT. Looking up the rest from reference TRBV15 and TRBJ1-6 gives the full variable domain: DAMVIQNPRYQVTQFGKPVTLSCSQTLNHNVMYWYQQKSSQAPKLLFHYYDKDFNNEADTPDNFQSRRPNTSFCFLDIRSPGLGDTAMYLCATSYLYGTLHFGNGTRLTVT.

This clonotype was seen only a few times. The CDR3 DNA follows: TGTGCCAGCAGCCATGGATTCAGGGACGGCTACGAGCAGTACTTC. It specifies CASSHGFRDGYEQYF. The J gene is TRBJ2-7, the V gene TRBV3-1; D possibly uses TRBD1 or TRBD2 (5 bases each). V lost 3 bases and J lost 3, with 15 bases in between. Germline lookup yields CDR1 LGHDT and CDR2 YNNKEL (reference sequence). The CDR3 has 15 residues.

The rearrangement joins TRBV5-6 to TRBJ1-1; D call uncertain. The V end was cut by 4 bases, the J end by 6 bases, with 10 bases between. Germline CDR1 and CDR2: SGHDT and YYEEEE. The CDR3 totals 12 residues. CDR3 sequence reads: CASSQLRSEAFF. CDR3 DNA: TGTGCCAGCAGCCAACTTAGGTCTGAAGCTTTCTTT. The variable domain in full, with the rest retrieved from reference TRBV5-6 and TRBJ1-1, is DAGVTQSPTHLIKTRGQQVTLRCSPKSGHDTVSWYQQALGQGPQFIFQYYEEEERQRGNFPDRFSGHQFPNYSSELNVNALLLGDSALYLCASSQLRSEAFFGQGTRLTVV.

This chain links TRBV10-3 with TRBJ2-7; D not resolved. From germline, CDR1 is ENHRY and CDR2 SYGVKD. The V end was cut by 2 bases, the J end by 6 bases, with 14 bases between. CDR3 length equals 14 residues. The CDR3 bases are TGTGCCATCAGTGAGGTACAGACGGTAGGCGAGCAGTACTTC. It codes for CAISEVQTVGEQYF.

J is TRBJ1-2 and V is TRBV12-3 or TRBV12-4, with D unresolved. The CDR3 is made up of 15 amino acids. Trimming left V 3 bases short and J 2 bases short, with 13 bases between. CDR3 protein: CASSFGRQKNYGYTF. CDR3 bases: TGTGCCAGCAGTTTTGGGCGTCAAAAAAACTATGGCTACACCTTC.

CDR3: CATSRDLLATKNTEAFF. The DNA for the CDR3 is TGTGCCACCAGCAGAGATTTGTTGGCGACCAAGAACACTGAAGCTTTCTTT. The gene calls are TRBV15 and TRBJ1-1; D unresolved. The CDR3 totals 17 residues. Trimming removed 0 bases at V and 1 base at J, with 15 bases between. Germline CDR1 LNHNV, CDR2 YYDKDF (reference sequence).

V and J are TRBV7-9 and TRBJ1-5; no definite D call. With 8 bases removed from V and 3 bases from J, the gap between germline ends came to 11 bases. The germline CDR1 and CDR2 sequences are SEHNR and FQNEAQ (reference sequence). This CDR3 has 13 amino acids. The CDR3 region is CASAGVDNQPQHF. CDR3 DNA: TGTGCCAGCGCGGGAGTAGACAATCAGCCCCAGCATTTT.

The chain carries TRBV6-1 and TRBJ2-7; 8 positions agree with TRBD2. Germline CDR1 reads MNHNS; CDR2 reads SASEGT. After removal of 6 bases from V and 6 bases from J, the junction contained 13 bases not matched to a gene. There are 15 residues in the CDR3. The CDR3 region is CASRLTGGEFGEQYF. CDR3 nucleotide sequence: TGTGCCAGCAGACTGACGGGGGGGGAATTTGGCGAGCAGTACTTC.

The J gene is TRBJ2-2, the V gene TRBV12-3 or TRBV12-4; TRBD2 is a possible D gene (6 bases). The CDR3 runs to 14 residues. The V gene lost 6 bases and the J gene lost 6 bases, with 14 bases spanning the gap. The CDR3 here is CASSPLAFAGELFF. The CDR3 DNA reads TGTGCCAGCAGCCCCCTAGCGTTCGCCGGGGAGCTGTTTTTT.

The CDR3 protein is CASSFSPPQRGMKTQYF. The CDR3 region has the DNA TGTGCCAGCAGTTTTTCCCCTCCCCAAAGGGGGATGAAGACCCAGTACTTC. The V gene is TRBV12-3 or TRBV12-4, the J gene TRBJ2-5, with D perhaps matching TRBD1 (6 bases). Trimming took 3 bases from V and 6 from J, leaving 23 bases between them. The CDR3 extends over 17 amino acids.

The chain carries TRBV5-1 and TRBJ2-1; tentatively, D is TRBD1 (5 bases). The CDR3 contains 13 residues. Trimming cost V 3 bases and J 6 bases, with 10 bases left between them. Germline V CDR1 and CDR2: SGHRS, YFSETQ. DNA of the CDR3: TGCGCCAGCAGCTCCCAAGGGGTCAATGAGCAGTTCTTC. Translating gives CASSSQGVNEQFF.

This chain connects TRBV5-5 to TRBJ1-4, with 8 bases aligning to TRBD1. The CDR3 extends over 15 amino acids. The germline V gene encodes CDR1 SGHKS and CDR2 YYEKEE (reference sequence). J was trimmed by 8 bases and V by 2 bases; bases with no gene match: 8. CDR3 in DNA: TGTGCCAGCAGCTTAACCGGACAGGGATGGGAAAAACTGTTTTTT. It is translated as CASSLTGQGWEKLFF.

This rearrangement joins TRBV27 to TRBJ2-7; tentative D call: TRBD2 (5 bases). The length of the CDR3 is 12 residues. Trimming removed 5 bases from V and 6 bases from J, with 11 bases in between. Germline V CDR1 and CDR2: MNHEY, SMNVEV (reference sequence). CDR3 protein: CASSSFSGEQYF. The CDR3 DNA sequence: TGTGCCAGCAGTAGCTTCAGCGGCGAGCAGTACTTC.